The rows below give T cell receptor beta chains drawn from one sample of a study of blood T cell repertoires in COVID-19. The table came from immunoSEQ multiplex PCR; TCRdb's copy has only in-frame clones and leaves some out. In the table there are approximately 220,000 clones, 70% to 90% of which are singletons. The material sequenced was peripheral blood. The receptors come from an elderly woman with acute or convalescent COVID-19. CDR3s include the opening cysteine and the closing phenylalanine or tryptophan. Fields, in order: clone size, V gene, J gene, CDR3 protein. Clone size is given for some rows only: seen once, a few or many times, or a class if the clone is expanded.

clone_size: once; v_call: TRBV18; j_call: TRBJ1-6; cdr3_aa: CASSPRGGQENSPLHF
clone_size: once; v_call: TRBV5-8; j_call: TRBJ1-2; cdr3_aa: CASSLQGKYGYTF
clone_size: .; v_call: TRBV5-5; j_call: TRBJ2-2; cdr3_aa: CASSLVLASGRENTGELFF
clone_size: .; v_call: TRBV2; j_call: TRBJ2-5; cdr3_aa: CASRPGTGVETQYF
clone_size: few; v_call: TRBV19; j_call: TRBJ1-1; cdr3_aa: CASSIQLRGTEAFF
clone_size: .; v_call: TRBV30; j_call: TRBJ1-6; cdr3_aa: CAWMGQGLSPLHF
clone_size: .; v_call: TRBV5-1; j_call: TRBJ2-1; cdr3_aa: CASSLGLRGGPDSYNEQFF
clone_size: once; v_call: TRBV11-3; j_call: TRBJ2-3; cdr3_aa: CASGAFTDTQYF
clone_size: few; v_call: TRBV2; j_call: TRBJ2-2; cdr3_aa: CASSLRQGHPTGELFF
clone_size: .; v_call: TRBV14; j_call: TRBJ1-4; cdr3_aa: CASSRTFSATNEKLFF
clone_size: .; v_call: TRBV7-8; j_call: TRBJ1-5; cdr3_aa: CASTLTGDRFNQPQHF
clone_size: .; v_call: TRBV12-3/TRBV12-4; j_call: TRBJ1-2; cdr3_aa: CASSPQLYGYTF
clone_size: .; v_call: TRBV4-3; j_call: TRBJ2-5; cdr3_aa: CASSQDGGAGALGETQYF
clone_size: .; v_call: TRBV3-1/TRBV3-2; j_call: TRBJ2-3; cdr3_aa: CASSQVGGDTDTQYF
clone_size: .; v_call: TRBV15; j_call: TRBJ2-3; cdr3_aa: CATSRDPAGEDTQYF
clone_size: few; v_call: TRBV11-2; j_call: TRBJ2-1; cdr3_aa: CASSPTSGYNEQFF
clone_size: .; v_call: TRBV4-2; j_call: TRBJ2-5; cdr3_aa: CASSPIAGANQETQYF
clone_size: .; v_call: TRBV3-1/TRBV3-2; j_call: TRBJ1-5; cdr3_aa: CASSHAGTGYQPQHF
clone_size: .; v_call: TRBV5-1; j_call: TRBJ2-3; cdr3_aa: CASSFSHDHDRADTQYF
clone_size: .; v_call: TRBV9; j_call: TRBJ1-1; cdr3_aa: CASSVGQMNTEAFF
clone_size: .; v_call: TRBV9; j_call: TRBJ2-7; cdr3_aa: CASSVAGGSWYEQYF
clone_size: once; v_call: TRBV5-1; j_call: TRBJ1-4; cdr3_aa: CASSLDRVDEKLFF
clone_size: .; v_call: TRBV11-3; j_call: TRBJ1-2; cdr3_aa: CASSADNPKDGYTF
clone_size: .; v_call: TRBV25-1; j_call: TRBJ1-4; cdr3_aa: CASSAWGQGSTIEKLFF
clone_size: .; v_call: TRBV19; j_call: TRBJ1-5; cdr3_aa: CASSIIQGVATQPQHF
clone_size: .; v_call: TRBV4-2; j_call: TRBJ2-7; cdr3_aa: CASAPDRGPYEQYF